Included here is one TCR beta chain sequence, with context. Its antigen is undetermined. The entry originates in a study of post-analysis software for immune sequencing data. Turning to the study itself: The study covered relapsing-remitting, secondary progressive and progressive-relapsing courses of multiple sclerosis.

Unique molecular identifiers tagged the TCR beta cDNA libraries. T cells numbering roughly 0.95 to 10 million gave rise to roughly 0.5 million cDNA molecules. TCRdb reprocessed the PCR reads with MiXCR, giving one entry per CDR3 protein. The top ten hold 9% to 13% of the sample, which has about 460,000 distinct CDR3 sequences, 45% seen once. The V and J ends lost 2 bases and 4 bases respectively, with 8 bases between them. This CDR3 is 13 amino acids long. Germline V gene lookup returns CDR1 MDHEN and CDR2 SYDVKM. Regarding the study as a whole: About five TRBV segments, including TRBV5-6, TRBV5-1 and TRBV20-1, were more frequent in patients than controls. Strong co-clustering by F measure linked samples that shared a preparation batch.

This sequence was found in a girl aged 10 to 17 with multiple sclerosis. Material: blood. This chain connects TRBV28 to TRBJ2-5, with no clear D. This chain's CDR3 is CASSLVGRETQYF. CDR3 DNA: TGTGCCAGCAGTTTAGTAGGGCGAGAGACCCAGTACTTC.